This entry describes one T cell receptor beta chain. The CDR3 has 14 amino acids. Germline loops: CDR1 SGHVS, CDR2 FQNEAQ. V lost 3 bases and J lost 5; bases outside the gene matches: 6. The data originate from a study of T cell responses to AZD1222 COVID-19 vaccine. The data were produced by immunoSEQ multiplex PCR, yet TCRdb's version contains in-frame clones alone and is incomplete. The sample lists 100,000 to 150,000 clones; about 90% were seen once. The V gene is TRBV7-8, the J gene TRBJ1-2; 7 bases map to TRBD1. The receptor was derived from an adult in good health. The material sequenced was peripheral blood, taken on day 0 of AZD1222 vaccination. The CDR3, as DNA: TGTGCCAGCAGCTTGGACAGGTCCGATTATGGCTACACCTTC. This sequence encodes CASSLDRSDYGYTF.